Listed here are 10 T cell receptor beta chains from one sample, sequenced in a study of blood T cells in healthy people across ages. Alongside a J-beta primer mix, a sample-barcoded 5' primer served in a second PCR lasting 7 to 11 cycles. In TCRdb, the 5' RACE reads were re-called with MiXCR into one record per CDR3 protein. Of over 1,300,000 distinct CDR3 sequences detected, almost 60% appear once; the ten largest clones hold 6.7%. Sample: blood. The receptors were sampled from a man between 18 and 29 years old in good health.

The sample holds one count of this clonotype. This chain uses TRBV6-2 or TRBV6-3 with TRBJ1-1; possibly TRBD1 for D (6 bases). Trimming removed 2 bases at V and 6 bases at J, with 13 bases between. Germline V lookup: CDR1 MNHEY, CDR2 SVGEGT. CDR3 size: 14 residues. CDR3 DNA: TGTGCCAGCAGTTACCAGGGGAGGATTTCTGAAGCTTTCTTT. Protein sequence: CASSYQGRISEAFF.

The V and J genes are TRBV3-1 and TRBJ2-5; D may be TRBD1 (6 bases). V lost 3 bases to trimming and J lost 2 bases, with 10 bases between them. The germline gives CDR1 LGHDT, CDR2 YNNKEL (reference sequence). This CDR3 comprises 14 residues. CDR3 amino acids: CASSQATGQETQYF. The CDR3 DNA sequence: TGTGCCAGCAGCCAGGCTACAGGGCAAGAGACCCAGTACTTC.

The chain links TRBV29-1 to TRBJ1-2; D ambiguous. Germline V gene sequence: CDR1 SQVTM, CDR2 ANQGSEA. Trimming took off 5 bases at V and 2 bases at J, with 12 bases between the two ends. The CDR3 covers 13 residues. CDR3 amino acids: CSVPEGGNYGYTF. In DNA form, the CDR3 reads TGCAGCGTTCCCGAGGGCGGAAACTATGGCTACACCTTC. Complete variable domain (other parts from reference TRBV29-1 and TRBJ1-2): SAVISQKPSRDICQRGTSLTIQCQVDSQVTMMFWYRQQPGQSLTLIATANQGSEATYESGFVIDKFPISRPNLTFSTLTVSNMSPEDSSIYLCSVPEGGNYGYTFGSGTRLTVV.

The chain recombines TRBV11-2 with TRBJ2-5; D gene uncertain. Trimming cost V 1 base and J 1 base, with 10 bases left between them. CDR1 and CDR2 (germline): SGHAT, FQNNGV. This CDR3 comprises 15 residues. For the CDR3, the DNA is TGTGCCAGCAGCTTAGTTCCAGGTTCCCAAGAGACCCAGTACTTC. Encoded protein: CASSLVPGSQETQYF. The full variable domain, in which reference TRBV11-2 and TRBJ2-5 provide the parts outside the CDR3, is EAGVAQSPRYKIIEKRQSVAFWCNPISGHATLYWYQQILGQGPKLLIQFQNNGVVDDSQLPKDRFSAERLKGVDSTLKIQPAKLEDSAVYLCASSLVPGSQETQYFGPGTRLLVL.

The genes are TRBV3-1 and TRBJ2-7; TRBD2 agrees at 9 bases. Germline V gene sequence: CDR1 LGHDT, CDR2 YNNKEL (reference sequence). Trimming cost V 1 base and J 5 bases; bases outside gene matches: 6. There are 15 residues in the CDR3. The CDR3: CASSQGGTSFHEQYF. The CDR3 nucleotides are TGTGCCAGCAGCCAAGGAGGGACTAGCTTCCACGAGCAGTACTTC.

V and J are TRBV29-1 and TRBJ1-5; D remains ambiguous. The CDR3 has 12 amino acids. Trimming removed 0 bases at V and 12 bases at J, with 12 bases between. The V gene's germline CDR1 is SQVTM and CDR2 ANQGSEA. The CDR3 loop reads CSVEDLLGYQHF. In nucleotides, the CDR3 is TGCAGCGTTGAAGATCTTCTAGGGTACCAGCATTTT. The whole variable domain, remainder taken from reference TRBV29-1 and TRBJ1-5, is SAVISQKPSRDICQRGTSLTIQCQVDSQVTMMFWYRQQPGQSLTLIATANQGSEATYESGFVIDKFPISRPNLTFSTLTVSNMSPEDSSIYLCSVEDLLGYQHFGDGTRLSIL.

This clonotype was counted a few times. The chain couples TRBV4-1 to TRBJ1-2; 8 bases are shared with TRBD1. CDR1 is MGHRA, CDR2 YSYEKL, per germline. The ends lost 5 bases at V and 0 bases at J; junction bases unmatched: 11. The CDR3 totals 17 residues. The chain's CDR3 is CASSLTSGTGANYGYTF. CDR3 nucleotides: TGCGCCAGCAGCTTAACCTCCGGGACAGGCGCTAACTATGGCTACACCTTC.

In its sample, this clonotype was seen a few times. The chain is built from TRBV4-3 and TRBJ2-5; 7 bases match TRBD2. The DNA end is more similar to TRBJ2-7, so the J call may be wrong. CDR1 is LGHNA and CDR2 is YSLEER in the germline V gene. This CDR3 is 15 amino acids long. CDR3 loop: CASSPRAAGNYEQYF. The CDR3 DNA follows: TGCGCCAGCAGCCCCCGTGCAGCGGGGAACTACGAGCAGTACTTC.

This clonotype was seen once. The rearrangement links TRBV5-1 to TRBJ1-4; weak D call: TRBD1 (5 bases). CDR3 size: 15 residues. The germline gives CDR1 SGHRS, CDR2 YFSETQ. Trimming took off 0 bases at V and 7 bases at J, with 13 bases between the two ends. CDR3 bases: TGCGCCAGCAGCTTGGGTTGGGGACGACTTGAAAAACTGTTTTTT. Translating gives CASSLGWGRLEKLFF.

The chain links TRBV6-2 or TRBV6-3 to TRBJ2-3, with 11 positions matching TRBD2. Germline CDR1 reads MNHEY; CDR2 reads SVGEGT. V gave up 2 bases and J gave up 6 bases; unmatched junction bases: 1. The length of the CDR3 is 14 residues. The CDR3 coding sequence is TGTGCCAGCAGTTACACTAGCGGGGGCGATACGCAGTATTTT. This sequence encodes CASSYTSGGDTQYF.